This entry is about one TCR beta chain. Its specificity is not known. A single record per CDR3 protein comes from TCRdb applying MiXCR to the 5' RACE reads. This sample has around 890,000 distinct CDR3 sequences, with approximately 10% found just once. This sample is drawn from a study of CD8 T cells in ankylosing spondylitis. Study outcomes and limitations: Blood from ankylosing spondylitis patients appeared to carry a characteristic roughly eight-variant TCR beta motif. Certain motif variants had earlier been reported in reactive arthritis synovial fluid and blood. As reported, disease-linked clones showed significant enrichment in matched ankylosing spondylitis synovial fluid.

The specimen was blood, either unsorted or a sorted T cell fraction (not recorded which). The TCR was taken from a male donor with ankylosing spondylitis.

DNA for the CDR3: TGTGCCAGCAGCCCCCGTATTTACAATGAGCAGTTCTTC. Translated: CASSPRIYNEQFF. The rearrangement joins TRBV7-2 to TRBJ2-1; no clear D gene. The CDR3 has 13 residues. Germline lookup yields CDR1 SGHTA and CDR2 FQGNSA. V dropped 5 bases and J dropped 4 bases, with 9 bases sitting between them.